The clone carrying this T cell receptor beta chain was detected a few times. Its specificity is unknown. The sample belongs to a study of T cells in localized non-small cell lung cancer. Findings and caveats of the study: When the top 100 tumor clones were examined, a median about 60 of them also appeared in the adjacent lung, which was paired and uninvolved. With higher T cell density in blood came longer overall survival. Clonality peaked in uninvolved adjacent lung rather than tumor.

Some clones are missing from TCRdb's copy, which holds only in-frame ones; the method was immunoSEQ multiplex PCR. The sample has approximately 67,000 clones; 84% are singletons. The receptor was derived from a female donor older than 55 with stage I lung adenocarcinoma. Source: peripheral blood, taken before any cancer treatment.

Here the CDR3 reads CASRLDFGTDPYEQYF. The CDR3 nucleotides read TGTGCAAGTCGCTTAGATTTCGGGACAGACCCGTACGAGCAGTACTTC. The chain has TRBV12-2 and TRBJ2-7; TRBD1 is the table's D call, not checked against the DNA. TRBV12-2 is termed a pseudogene. The CDR3 loop spans 16 amino acids.